One and the same sample provided the 15 T cell receptor beta chains below, sequenced in a study of T cells in Graves' hyperthyroidism and ophthalmopathy. TCR beta CDR3 regions were amplified from RNA. An initial round of RT-PCR targeting the TCR CDR3 relied on the HTBI primer set. TCRdb itself ran the multiplex PCR reads through MiXCR, one entry per CDR3 protein. The repertoire holds over 700,000 distinct CDR3 sequences, with just over 35% as singletons. The material sequenced was blood. All receptors derive from a middle-aged woman with Graves' hyperthyroidism.

This clonotype was counted only a few times. The V and J genes are TRBV6-5 and TRBJ2-7, with D perhaps matching TRBD1 (5 bases). Germline values: CDR1 MNHEY, CDR2 SVGAGI. This CDR3 is 15 amino acids long. The V end was cut by 0 bases, the J end by 2 bases, with 11 bases between. The chain's CDR3 is CASSYSQGSAYEQYF. The CDR3, as DNA: TGTGCCAGCAGTTACTCGCAGGGCAGCGCCTACGAGCAGTACTTC.

The chain combines TRBV6-6 with TRBJ2-2; D ambiguous. Trimming shortened V by 4 bases and J by 8 bases, and 11 bases separated the two germline ends. The CDR3 sequence is 13 residues long. Germline V CDR1 and CDR2: MNHNY, SVGAGI (reference sequence). The CDR3 loop is CASSLSKAGELFF. CDR3 nucleotide sequence: TGTGCCAGCAGTTTATCAAAGGCAGGGGAGCTGTTTTTT.

This clonotype was detected many times. The DNA for the CDR3 is TGTGCCAGTAGTAGGACAGTTGGAAACACCATATATTTT. Residues: CASSRTVGNTIYF. The chain uses TRBV5-6 and TRBJ1-3, with D possibly matching TRBD1 (6 bases). The CDR3 runs 13 residues. V lost 8 bases and J lost 3, with 12 bases in between. Germline values: CDR1 SGHDT, CDR2 YYEEEE.

This rearrangement joins TRBV19 to TRBJ1-1; TRBD1 might be the D (5 bases). The length of the CDR3 is 13 residues. Germline-derived CDR1 and CDR2 are LNHDA and SQIVND (reference sequence). Trimming pared 6 bases from V and 6 bases from J, leaving 14 bases between. In DNA, the CDR3 is TGTGCCAGTAGGGCGGGGGTGAAGGCTGAAGCTTTCTTT. Translation: CASRAGVKAEAFF.

V and J are TRBV7-3 and TRBJ2-7; TRBD2 matches 11 bases. The J segment lost 2 bases and the V segment lost 5 bases, leaving 8 bases of the junction unmatched. CDR3 length: 16 residues. The germline CDR1 and CDR2 sequences are SGHTA and FQGTGA. The CDR3 sequence: CASSVDPTSGAYEQYF. In DNA, the CDR3 is TGTGCCAGCAGCGTAGACCCGACTAGCGGGGCCTACGAGCAGTACTTC. Full variable domain (rest looked up from reference TRBV7-3 and TRBJ2-7): GAGVSQTPSNKVTEKGKYVELRCDPISGHTALYWYRQSLGQGPEFLIYFQGTGAADDSGLPNDRFFAVRPEGSVSTLKIQRTERGDSAVYLCASSVDPTSGAYEQYFGPGTRLTVT.

V usage is TRBV2 and J usage is TRBJ2-7, with 10 bases lining up with TRBD1. The J segment lost 3 bases and the V segment lost 7 bases, leaving 9 bases of the junction unmatched. This CDR3 is built from 15 residues. Germline CDR1 and CDR2: SNHLY and FYNNEI. CDR3 bases: TGTGCCAGCAACGGACAGGGGGGGTTCGTCTACGAGCAGTACTTC. Residues: CASNGQGGFVYEQYF. Combining the CDR3 with reference TRBV2 and TRBJ2-7 gives the whole variable domain EPEVTQTPSHQVTQMGQEVILRCVPISNHLYFYWYRQILGQKVEFLVSFYNNEISEKSEIFDDQFSVERPDGSNFTLKIRSTKLEDSAMYFCASNGQGGFVYEQYFGPGTRLTVT.

The rearrangement joins TRBV10-3 to TRBJ2-1; 8 nucleotides match TRBD1. This CDR3 has 15 residues. With V trimmed by 8 bases and J by 4 bases, 10 bases remained unmatched. Germline V gene lookup returns CDR1 ENHRY and CDR2 SYGVKD. CDR3 nucleotide sequence: TGTGCCATCCAGTCCGGGGACAGGCCTTACAATGAGCAGTTCTTC. Its protein is CAIQSGDRPYNEQFF.

This clonotype appeared many times. The V and J genes are TRBV4-2 and TRBJ2-5; the match to TRBD2 covers 7 bases. Germline-derived CDR1 and CDR2 are LGHNA and YNFKEQ. This CDR3 contains 13 residues. Trimming took 0 bases from V and 14 from J; bases not matched to a gene: 9. The CDR3: CASSQEKGLGNYF. Written as DNA, the CDR3 is TGTGCCAGCAGCCAAGAAAAAGGACTAGGGAATTACTTC.

The chain joins TRBV2 to TRBJ1-1; TRBD1 agrees at 8 bases. V lost 8 bases to trimming and J lost 3 bases; unmatched junction nucleotides: 5. The length of the CDR3 is 13 residues. Per the germline V gene, CDR1 is SNHLY and CDR2 is FYNNEI. The CDR3 protein is CASRKDRDTEAFF. The CDR3 nucleotides are TGTGCCAGCCGGAAGGACAGGGACACTGAAGCTTTCTTT.

This clonotype showed up many times. The chain carries TRBV5-1 and TRBJ1-1; TRBD1 aligns across 9 bases. Germline lookup yields CDR1 SGHRS and CDR2 YFSETQ. The CDR3 covers 15 residues. The V and J ends lost 4 bases and 8 bases, in that order; junction bases with no gene match: 12. CDR3 nucleotides: TGCGCCAGCAGCATCGACAGGGGGGCCTTCGACGAAGCTTTCTTT. Translated, it gives CASSIDRGAFDEAFF. Supplemented by reference TRBV5-1 and TRBJ1-1, the full variable domain reads KAGVTQTPRYLIKTRGQQVTLSCSPISGHRSVSWYQQTPGQGLQFLFEYFSETQRNKGNFPGRFSGRQFSNSRSEMNVSTLELGDSALYLCASSIDRGAFDEAFFGQGTRLTVV.

The CDR3 sequence: CATQSTGGAASGANVLTF. The CDR3, as DNA: TGTGCCACACAATCGACAGGGGGCGCCGCCTCTGGGGCCAACGTCCTGACTTTC. The V gene is TRBV6-6, the J gene TRBJ2-6, with 10 bases fitting TRBD1. With V trimmed by 10 bases and J by 0 bases, 12 bases remained unmatched. Germline V gives CDR1 MNHNY, CDR2 SVGAGI (reference sequence). The CDR3 runs 18 residues.

This clonotype was detected only a few times. V and J are TRBV7-2 and TRBJ1-1, with 11 bases aligning to TRBD1. J was trimmed by 1 base and V by 8 bases; bases with no gene match: 9. Per the germline V gene, CDR1 is SGHTA and CDR2 is FQGNSA. CDR3 size: 16 residues. This CDR3 reads CASSPGQGAQNTEAFF. As DNA, the CDR3 is TGTGCCAGCTCACCAGGACAGGGGGCGCAGAACACTGAAGCTTTCTTT.

DNA for the CDR3: TGTGCCAGCAGTTACGGAAGGACAGGGAGAGCTTTCTTT. This encodes CASSYGRTGRAFF. V and J are TRBV6-6 and TRBJ1-1; 8 nucleotides align to TRBD1. This CDR3 region has 13 residues. Germline V gene sequence: CDR1 MNHNY, CDR2 SVGAGI (reference sequence). Trimming at V came to 2 bases and at J to 10 bases, leaving 6 bases not matched to a gene.

The rearrangement joins TRBV7-2 to TRBJ2-5; D might be TRBD1 or TRBD2, each matching 5 bases. Germline V gene data show CDR1 as SGHTA and CDR2 as FQGNSA. This CDR3 has 13 residues. Deletions cut 7 bases from V and 2 bases from J, with 11 bases between. This CDR3 is CASTPGAQETQYF. In nucleotides, the CDR3 is TGTGCCAGCACCCCCGGGGCACAAGAGACCCAGTACTTC.

The chain links TRBV11-2 to TRBJ2-7, with 7 bases fitting TRBD1. The ends lost 7 bases at V and 0 bases at J; junction bases unmatched: 6. Germline values: CDR1 SGHAT, CDR2 FQNNGV. CDR3 length: 14 amino acids. The DNA of the CDR3 is TGTGCCAGCAACCAACAGGGGTCCTCCTACGAGCAGTACTTC. This gives the protein CASNQQGSSYEQYF.